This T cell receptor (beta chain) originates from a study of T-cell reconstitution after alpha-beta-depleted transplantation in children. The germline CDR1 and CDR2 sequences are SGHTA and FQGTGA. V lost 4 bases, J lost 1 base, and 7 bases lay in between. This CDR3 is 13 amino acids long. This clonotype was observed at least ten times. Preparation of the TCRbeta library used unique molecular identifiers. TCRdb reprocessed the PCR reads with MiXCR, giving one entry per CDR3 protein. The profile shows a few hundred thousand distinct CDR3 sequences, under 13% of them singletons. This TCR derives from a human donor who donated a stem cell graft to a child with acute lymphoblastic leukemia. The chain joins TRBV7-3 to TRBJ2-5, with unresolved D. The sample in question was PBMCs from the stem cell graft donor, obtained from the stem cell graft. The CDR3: CASSSTPQETQYF. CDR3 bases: TGTGCCAGCAGCTCAACCCCCCAAGAGACCCAGTACTTC. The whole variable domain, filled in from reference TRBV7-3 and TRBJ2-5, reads GAGVSQTPSNKVTEKGKYVELRCDPISGHTALYWYRQSLGQGPEFLIYFQGTGAADDSGLPNDRFFAVRPEGSVSTLKIQRTERGDSAVYLCASSSTPQETQYFGPGTRLLVL.